The 2 T cell receptor beta chains presented below share a single source sample, sequenced in a study of identical twins. TCRdb called the 5' RACE reads again in MiXCR, with one record for every CDR3 protein. The sample includes under 350,000 distinct CDR3 sequences, 9.5% seen only once; the top ten take 7% to 8.5%. These sequences were also reported in another study, on yellow fever vaccine responses in identical twins.

The sample comprised CD8+ T cells sorted from blood. The receptors were gathered from a woman younger than 35 in good health.

The CDR3 sequence: CAWSVQGGLFF. In DNA form, the CDR3 reads TGTGCCTGGAGTGTACAGGGAGGGCTGTTTTTT. V is TRBV30 and J is TRBJ2-2, with D tentatively TRBD1 or TRBD2 (6 bases each). This CDR3 contains 11 residues. CDR1 is GTSNPN, CDR2 SVGIG, per germline (reference sequence). The V and J ends lost 0 bases and 13 bases respectively, with 9 bases between them.

This clonotype was seen many times. The chain uses TRBV12-3 or TRBV12-4 and TRBJ2-1; 9 bases are shared with TRBD1. Trimming cost V 5 bases and J 8 bases; bases outside gene matches: 7. CDR3 length equals 14 residues. CDR3 DNA: TGTGCCAGCAGTCCTCCGGGACAGGGATATGAGCAGTTCTTC. Amino acid sequence: CASSPPGQGYEQFF.